This is a list of T cell receptor beta chains from one sample in a study of radiotherapy plus CTLA-4 blockade in lung cancer. TCRdb keeps only in-frame clones here, not all; method: immunoSEQ multiplex PCR. The sample records tens of thousands of clones, just under 80% being singletons. Material: peripheral blood, obtained from a patient treated with radiotherapy plus ipilimumab. The receptors here all came from a human donor with non-small cell lung cancer that progressed on radiotherapy plus ipilimumab. CDR3s include the opening cysteine and the closing phenylalanine or tryptophan. The order of the fields is CDR3 DNA, CDR3 protein, V gene, J gene, clone size, D gene. D genes are given only for firm matches. The listing skips clone size in some rows; elsewhere it reads once, few, many or a size class.

TGTGCCAGTAGTGGAGGGACAGGATACTTTACCGGGGAGCTGTTTTTT,CASSGGTGYFTGELFF,TRBV19,TRBJ2-2,NA,TRBD1
TGTGCCAGCACTAAAAGGGGGCCTGAAGCTTTCTTT,CASTKRGPEAFF,TRBV6-5,TRBJ1-1,NA,TRBD1
TGTGCCAGCAGTGAGGTGACAGGCTCCTACTACGAGCAGTACTTC,CASSEVTGSYYEQYF,TRBV6-1,TRBJ2-7,NA,NA
TGTGCCAGCAGCTTAGCGCAGGGCCAAGGGTCACCCCTCCACTTT,CASSLAQGQGSPLHF,TRBV7-9,TRBJ1-6,NA,NA
TGCGCCAGCAGCCAGGACCTACAGGGGATCTCTGGAAACACCATATATTTT,CASSQDLQGISGNTIYF,TRBV4-3,TRBJ1-3,NA,TRBD1
TGCGCCAGCAGCCTGGGACTAGCGGGGAGCTACGAGCAGTACTTC,CASSLGLAGSYEQYF,TRBV4-3,TRBJ2-7,NA,TRBD2
TGCGCCAGCAGCTCGGGGGGTCACCTTGGGGAGACCCAGTACTTC,CASSSGGHLGETQYF,TRBV5-1,TRBJ2-5,NA,TRBD2
TGTGCCAGCAGAGCCGTCCGGCTAGCGGTCGGGGAGCTGTTTTTT,CASRAVRLAVGELFF,TRBV11-2,TRBJ2-2,NA,TRBD2
TGCGCCAGCAGCGGCCTCCTAGCGGGGGGGCCGGATACGCAGTATTTT,CASSGLLAGGPDTQYF,TRBV5-1,TRBJ2-3,NA,TRBD2
TGTGCCATCAGTGAGTCGCGCGGTACTTCTGGGGCCAACGTCCTGACTTTC,CAISESRGTSGANVLTF,TRBV10-3,TRBJ2-6,NA,NA
TGTGCCAGCAGCCAATTCGTTGGGGGCCCCCTCTCCTACGAGCAGTACTTC,CASSQFVGGPLSYEQYF,TRBV16,TRBJ2-7,NA,NA
TGTGCCAGCAGCTGTACAATTGATCCTTTTACCTTCCGGGGTGAGTATGGCTACACCTTC,CASSCTIDPFTFRGEYGYTF,TRBV7-3,TRBJ1-2,NA,NA
TGCAGTGCTTACAGAGCCTACGAGCAGTACTTC,CSAYRAYEQYF,TRBV20-1,TRBJ2-7,NA,NA
TGTGCCAGCTCACCACCGGGAGGGATTGCGGTTCAGCCCCAGCATTTT,CASSPPGGIAVQPQHF,TRBV18,TRBJ1-5,NA,NA
TGTGCCAGCAGCGCGACAGGGAGCTCCTACGAGCAGTACTTC,CASSATGSSYEQYF,TRBV9,TRBJ2-7,once,TRBD1
TGTGCCAGCAACTCCGGGGGGCCCGGAGAGACCCAGTACTTC,CASNSGGPGETQYF,TRBV7-3,TRBJ2-5,NA,NA
TGTGCCAGCAGCTTCGGGGGCCCGGGAGGGCCGAACACTGAAGCTTTCTTT,CASSFGGPGGPNTEAFF,TRBV7-9,TRBJ1-1,NA,NA
TGCGCCAGCAGCCTCACAATCCGATCTAGGGGGGGCTATGGCTACACCTTC,CASSLTIRSRGGYGYTF,TRBV4-1,TRBJ1-2,NA,NA
TGTGCCAGCACTCGGACTAGCGGGGGGGCCCGGGAGCAGTTCTTC,CASTRTSGGAREQFF,TRBV2,TRBJ2-1,NA,TRBD2
TGTGCCAGCAGCTTGGAACAGGGGCAAACCTACGAGCAGTACTTC,CASSLEQGQTYEQYF,TRBV5-5,TRBJ2-7,NA,TRBD1
TGTGCCAGCAGCCCAACGGGACTAGCGGGGGGGCATGAGCAGTTCTTC,CASSPTGLAGGHEQFF,TRBV7-3,TRBJ2-1,NA,TRBD2
TGTGCCAGCGGCCTCTCGACAGACACTGAAGCTTTCTTT,CASGLSTDTEAFF,TRBV7-6,TRBJ1-1,NA,NA
TGCAGCGTTGAATTAGCGGGAGCCCTGGGGGAGACCCAGTACTTC,CSVELAGALGETQYF,TRBV29-1,TRBJ2-5,NA,TRBD2
TGTGCCAGCAGTGAGATTGGGGGCGCAACTCAGCCCCAGCATTTT,CASSEIGGATQPQHF,TRBV6-1,TRBJ1-5,NA,NA
TGTGCCAGCAGTCGGATTACGCGGGGGGGCTTCGGGGAGCTGTTTTTT,CASSRITRGGFGELFF,TRBV9,TRBJ2-2,NA,TRBD2
TGTGCCAGCAGCTGGGACTATGGTGAGCAGTTCTTC,CASSWDYGEQFF,TRBV11-2,TRBJ2-1,NA,TRBD2
TGTGCCAGTCCCCTAGCGGGGGGCACAGATACGCAGTATTTT,CASPLAGGTDTQYF,TRBV21-1,TRBJ2-3,NA,NA
TGTGCCAGCAGTCAGACTAGCGGGGGGGCGGATACGCAGTATTTT,CASSQTSGGADTQYF,TRBV11-2,TRBJ2-3,NA,TRBD2
TGTGCCAGCAGCCCAGCAGGGGCCAGGGCGTCTGGGGCCAACGTCCTGACTTTC,CASSPAGARASGANVLTF,TRBV7-2,TRBJ2-6,NA,NA
TGCGCCAGCAGTGAACAGGGCCTGTCCCGAAACACCATATATTTT,CASSEQGLSRNTIYF,TRBV4-1,TRBJ1-3,NA,NA
TGTGCCAGCAGTCCAGGGGTCTTCTTTGCCGAGCAGTACTTC,CASSPGVFFAEQYF,TRBV11-2,TRBJ2-7,NA,NA
TGTGCCAGCAGTGAAGCATTAACGGGACAGACACCCTGGACTACTATCGAGCAGTACTTC,CASSEALTGQTPWTTIEQYF,TRBV6-1,TRBJ2-7,once,NA
TGTGCCTCCTACGGGGGGGCTGGGGAGACCCAGTACTTC,CASYGGAGETQYF,TRBV2,TRBJ2-5,NA,TRBD2